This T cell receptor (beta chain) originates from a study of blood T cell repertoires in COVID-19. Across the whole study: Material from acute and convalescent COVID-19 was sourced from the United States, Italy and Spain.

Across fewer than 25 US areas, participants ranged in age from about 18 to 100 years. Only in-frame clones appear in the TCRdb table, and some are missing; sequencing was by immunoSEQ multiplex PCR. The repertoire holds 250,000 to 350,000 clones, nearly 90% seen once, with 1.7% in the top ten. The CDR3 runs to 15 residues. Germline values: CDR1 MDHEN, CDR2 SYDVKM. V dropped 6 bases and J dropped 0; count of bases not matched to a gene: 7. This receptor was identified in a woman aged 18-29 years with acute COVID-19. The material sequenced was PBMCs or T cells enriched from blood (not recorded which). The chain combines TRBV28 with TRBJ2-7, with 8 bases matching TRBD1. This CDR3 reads CASRPGQEDSYEQYF. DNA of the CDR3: TGTGCCAGCAGACCGGGACAGGAAGACTCCTACGAGCAGTACTTC.